Described below is a single T cell receptor beta chain sequence and its context. Its antigen is unknown. This sample is part of a study of siplizumab effects on memory and regulatory T cells. Sequenced by immunoSEQ multiplex PCR; TCRdb stores in-frame clones only, minus some. The sample shows about 100,000 clones, 75% to 95% of them seen only once. Study results and caveats: Apparently more diverse than memory cells, naive T cells also seemed major alloresponse contributors.

Germline values: CDR1 SGDLS, CDR2 YYNGEE. This CDR3 is built from 19 residues. The ends were cut back, 2 bases at V and 0 bases at J, with 21 bases in the middle. The sequence was obtained from a human donor in good health. The sequencing input was CD4+ T cells sorted from blood. The chain is built from TRBV9 and TRBJ1-3; D is perhaps TRBD1 (6 bases). The CDR3 loop is CASSVNRVDLGNSGNTIYF. The CDR3, as DNA: TGTGCCAGCAGCGTCAACAGGGTAGATTTGGGCAACTCTGGAAACACCATATATTTT.